Listed below are T cell receptor beta chains from one sample, sequenced in a study of blood T cell repertoires in COVID-19. Assay used: immunoSEQ multiplex PCR; TCRdb lists only in-frame clones, some missing. The sample lists 70,000 or so clones; approximately 82% were seen once. The sequenced sample was peripheral blood. These TCRs come from a woman aged 80 or over with acute or convalescent COVID-19. Each CDR3 is given with its conserved first and last residue. A D gene is named only where the DNA matches it firmly. Only part of the rows carry a size: once, few, many, or a class if the clone is expanded.

TRBJ1-2,TRBD1,.,13,TRBV6-5,TGTGCCAGCAGACGGCAGGGGGAATATGGCTACACCTTC,CASRRQGEYGYTF
TRBJ1-1,.,few,12,TRBV19,TGTGCCACTACTACTGAACAGGGTGAAGCTTTCTTT,CATTTEQGEAFF
TRBJ2-1,TRBD2,.,17,TRBV7-9,TGTGCCAGCAGCATTGGGACTAGCGGGGGCCCATACAATGAGCAGTTCTTC,CASSIGTSGGPYNEQFF
TRBJ2-7,TRBD1,.,14,TRBV5-6,TGTGCCAGCAGCTCCGGGACAGGGGCCTACGAGCAGTACTTC,CASSSGTGAYEQYF
TRBJ2-2,TRBD2,few,14,TRBV19,TGTGCCAGTAGTCCGCGGGAGGGTAACGGGGAGCTGTTTTTT,CASSPREGNGELFF
TRBJ2-7,TRBD1,.,16,TRBV7-9,TGTGCCAGCAGCTTAGGGGACAGGGAAAGCGCCTACGAGCAGTACTTC,CASSLGDRESAYEQYF
TRBJ2-3,.,.,14,TRBV11-2,TGTGCCAGCAGCTTGGGACTCGGGCTTGTTACGCAGTATTTT,CASSLGLGLVTQYF
TRBJ1-2,TRBD1,.,15,TRBV2,TGTGCCAGCAGTCTAGAGGACAGGGCGGCCTATGGCTACACCTTC,CASSLEDRAAYGYTF
TRBJ1-5,TRBD1,.,17,TRBV19,TGTGCCAGTAGTATATTCCAGGGGGCTACGAGCAATCAGCCCCAGCATTTT,CASSIFQGATSNQPQHF
TRBJ1-5,TRBD1,.,14,TRBV19,TGTGCCAGTAGGTTACAGGGGGCGAGTCAGCCCCAGCATTTT,CASRLQGASQPQHF
TRBJ2-5,TRBD1,.,13,TRBV6-5,TGTGCCAGCAGGCCACAGGGGATGGAGACCCAGTACTTC,CASRPQGMETQYF
TRBJ1-2,.,.,14,TRBV2,TGTGCCAGCAGTCCAGACAGGTCAAACTATGGCTACACCTTC,CASSPDRSNYGYTF
TRBJ2-5,TRBD2,.,14,TRBV2,TGTGCCAGCAGTGAGCGGGGGGTACGGGAGACCCAGTACTTC,CASSERGVRETQYF
TRBJ2-1,TRBD1,.,14,TRBV5-4,TGTGCCAGCTTTCCGGGACAGCGAAACAATGAGCAGTTCTTC,CASFPGQRNNEQFF
TRBJ1-2,TRBD1,.,14,TRBV27,TGTGCCAGCAGTCCAGGGACAGGGCTTGGAGGCTACACCTTC,CASSPGTGLGGYTF
TRBJ2-3,.,.,14,TRBV11-2,TGTGCCAGCAGCACCTCCCGCGGGACAGATACGCAGTATTTT,CASSTSRGTDTQYF